This passage covers 20 T cell receptor beta chains from one sample sequenced in a study of T cells in Graves' hyperthyroidism and ophthalmopathy. Using RNA transcripts as the source, TCR beta CDR3 regions were amplified. TCR CDR3 underwent first-round RT-PCR with the HTBI primer set. TCRdb called the multiplex PCR reads again in MiXCR, with one record for every CDR3 protein. The top ten hold approximately 35% of the sample, which has under 350,000 distinct CDR3 sequences, approximately 13% seen once. Sequenced: blood. The receptors were gathered from a middle-aged woman with Graves' ophthalmopathy.

The chain uses TRBV7-8 and TRBJ1-4; D perhaps matches TRBD1 (6 bases). The germline CDR1 and CDR2 sequences are SGHVS and FQNEAQ. The V end was cut by 1 base, the J end by 4 bases, with 10 bases between. CDR3 length: 15 amino acids. CDR3 bases: TGTGCCAGCAGCTTAGTTTTCAGGGGTAATGAAAAACTGTTTTTT. It specifies CASSLVFRGNEKLFF.

This clonotype has ten or more counts. The rearrangement links TRBV14 to TRBJ2-1, with 8 bases that match TRBD2. Germline V gene lookup returns CDR1 SGHDN and CDR2 FVKESK. Trimming removed 4 bases from V and 3 bases from J; junction bases left unmatched: 17. The CDR3 is made up of 19 amino acids. Written as DNA, the CDR3 is TGTGCCAGCAGCCCACCGGGACTAGAGGGGGAGTGGGGCTACAATGAGCAGTTCTTC. Its translation: CASSPPGLEGEWGYNEQFF.

The gene calls are TRBV29-1 and TRBJ1-1; D might be TRBD1 (5 bases). CDR1 SQVTM and CDR2 ANQGSEA come from the germline V gene. This CDR3 has 13 amino acids. With 7 bases removed from V and 10 bases from J, the gap between germline ends came to 22 bases. This CDR3 is CSGIGTGIFVAFF. The CDR3 DNA reads TGCAGCGGGATCGGGACTGGCATTTTTGTAGCTTTCTTT.

This clonotype was seen more than once but under ten times. The J gene is TRBJ1-3, the V gene TRBV4-1; weak D call: TRBD1 (5 bases). The germline CDR1 and CDR2 sequences are MGHRA and YSYEKL. The CDR3 contains 14 residues. V was shortened by 3 bases and J by 1 base, with 7 bases between the two germline ends. CDR3 DNA: TGCGCCAGCAGCCAGCAGGGTTCTGGAAACACCATATATTTT. Translating gives CASSQQGSGNTIYF.

In its sample, this clonotype was seen a few times. The CDR3 sequence: CASSYRNMASQFF. As DNA, the CDR3 is TGTGCCAGCAGTTATCGTAACATGGCATCGCAGTTCTTC. The chain employs TRBV2 and TRBJ2-1; D call uncertain. V gave up 5 bases and J gave up 12 bases, with 17 bases separating them. Germline CDR1 and CDR2: SNHLY and FYNNEI. The CDR3 contains 13 residues.

Ten or more counts support this clonotype. The rearrangement joins TRBV20-1 to TRBJ2-3; 13 nucleotides align to TRBD2. The germline gives CDR1 DFQATT, CDR2 SNEGSKA (reference sequence). The CDR3 spans 13 residues. The V gene end was trimmed by 6 bases and the J gene end by 6 bases; junction bases not matched to a gene: 3. The CDR3 loop is CSAKGLAGDTQYF. Here the CDR3 DNA reads TGCAGTGCCAAGGGACTAGCGGGGGATACGCAGTATTTT.

This clonotype has only a few counts. CDR3 in amino acids: CASSQIAGPSTDTQYF. CDR3 coding DNA: TGTGCCAGCAGCCAAATAGCGGGCCCAAGCACAGATACGCAGTATTTT. The chain is built from TRBV14 and TRBJ2-3; 7 bases are a match to TRBD2. After removal of 2 bases from V and 0 bases from J, the junction contained 5 bases not matched to a gene. The CDR3 is made up of 16 amino acids. Germline CDR1 reads SGHDN; CDR2 reads FVKESK. Based on the CDR3 plus reference TRBV14 and TRBJ2-3, the full variable domain is EAGVTQFPSHSVIEKGQTVTLRCDPISGHDNLYWYRRVMGKEIKFLLHFVKESKQDESGMPNNRFLAERTGGTYSTLKVQPAELEDSGVYFCASSQIAGPSTDTQYFGPGTRLTVL.

The chain has TRBV29-1 and TRBJ1-3; 8 bases are a match to TRBD1. The CDR3 is 14 residues long. Germline values: CDR1 SQVTM, CDR2 ANQGSEA. Trimming took 4 bases from V and 4 from J; bases not matched to a gene: 6. For the CDR3, the DNA is TGCAGCGTTGGGGCGACAGGGGCCGGAAACACCATATATTTT. It is translated as CSVGATGAGNTIYF.

This clonotype was picked up many times. The gene calls are TRBV2 and TRBJ2-6, with D unresolved. Germline loops: CDR1 SNHLY, CDR2 FYNNEI. The CDR3 is 14 amino acids. V was pared by 7 bases and J by 2 bases, with 9 bases between. DNA for the CDR3: TGTGCCAGCATCGCCGTCCCTGGGGCCAACGTCCTGACTTTC. Residues: CASIAVPGANVLTF.

This clonotype was picked up many times. The rearrangement uses TRBV12-3 or TRBV12-4 and TRBJ1-1, with 7 bases fitting TRBD1. The ends lost 6 bases at V and 4 bases at J; junction bases unmatched: 8. The CDR3 totals 14 residues. The CDR3: CASRTNRGLTEAFF. Written as DNA, the CDR3 is TGTGCCAGCAGAACGAACAGGGGACTCACTGAAGCTTTCTTT.

This clonotype has more than one count but fewer than ten. This chain joins TRBV28 and TRBJ2-4; D possibly matches TRBD1 or TRBD2 (5 bases each). Looked up from germline, CDR1 is MDHEN and CDR2 is SYDVKM. V lost 3 bases and J 5 bases, leaving 14 bases between the germline ends. CDR3 length: 15 residues. CDR3 in amino acids: CASSFRGARENIQYF. The DNA for the CDR3 is TGTGCCAGCAGTTTTCGGGGAGCCAGGGAAAACATTCAGTACTTC.

This clonotype was seen ten or more times. The chain links TRBV28 to TRBJ1-2; no clear D gene. The CDR3 runs to 13 residues. Germline CDR1 reads MDHEN; CDR2 reads SYDVKM. Trimming took 7 bases from V and 7 from J, leaving 16 bases between them. This CDR3 is CASTIRTGFGYTF. CDR3 nucleotide sequence: TGTGCCAGCACCATTAGAACGGGGTTTGGCTACACCTTC.

This clonotype was found many times. The rearrangement links TRBV28 to TRBJ1-1; no firm D call. The germline CDR1 and CDR2 sequences are MDHEN and SYDVKM. The CDR3 has 13 residues. Trimming stripped 3 bases from V and 1 base from J, with 6 bases between. The CDR3 here is CASSFWGNTEAFF. CDR3 DNA: TGTGCCAGCAGTTTCTGGGGGAACACTGAAGCTTTCTTT.

This clonotype was seen many times. The chain couples TRBV10-3 to TRBJ1-1, with no clear D. Germline CDR1 and CDR2: ENHRY and SYGVKD. Trimming took 8 bases from V and 3 from J, leaving 13 bases between them. The CDR3 contains 13 residues. The CDR3 sequence: CAIGSLRDTEAFF. Here the CDR3 DNA reads TGTGCCATCGGGTCCTTAAGGGACACTGAAGCTTTCTTT.

This clonotype was found many times. This chain uses TRBV20-1 with TRBJ2-1; TRBD2 matches at 12 bases. The CDR3 is 15 residues long. Losses at the gene ends were 3 bases for V and 12 bases for J; bases not matched to a gene: 12. Germline CDR1 and CDR2: DFQATT and SNEGSKA (reference sequence). The CDR3 nucleotides are TGCAGTGCTAGGTTTCCTAGCGGGAGGGCCCTGGCGCAGTTCTTC. Protein product: CSARFPSGRALAQFF.

At least ten counts were recorded for this clonotype. CDR3 sequence: CASRSGGPVGTEAFF. The CDR3 DNA sequence: TGTGCCAGCAGGTCTGGGGGTCCCGTCGGTACTGAAGCTTTCTTT. The rearrangement joins TRBV28 to TRBJ1-1; D may be TRBD1 (5 bases). Trimming stripped 6 bases from V and 5 bases from J, with 19 bases between. Germline CDR1 reads MDHEN; CDR2 reads SYDVKM. The CDR3 extends over 15 amino acids.

This clonotype was observed a handful of times. The V gene is TRBV7-9, the J gene TRBJ2-1; 8 positions match TRBD1. The CDR3 is 13 residues long. Germline CDR1 and CDR2: SEHNR and FQNEAQ (reference sequence). Unmatched junction bases numbered 3, after V lost 5 bases and J lost 6 bases. The DNA for the CDR3 is TGTGCCAGCAGCGTAACAGGGGGCAATGAGCAGTTCTTC. It translates to CASSVTGGNEQFF.

This clonotype was seen only a few times. The J gene is TRBJ2-5, the V gene TRBV28; a possible D gene is TRBD2 (5 bases). The CDR3 totals 14 residues. Trimming took off 2 bases at V and 4 bases at J, with 11 bases between the two ends. The V gene's germline CDR1 is MDHEN and CDR2 SYDVKM. The CDR3 reads CASSLTGTPETQYF. CDR3 nucleotide sequence: TGTGCCAGCAGTTTAACGGGAACCCCAGAGACCCAGTACTTC.

This clonotype was counted only a few times. The V call is TRBV9, the J call TRBJ1-5; D uncertain. The CDR3 covers 17 residues. Germline-derived CDR1 and CDR2 are SGDLS and YYNGEE. V was cut by 2 bases and J by 0 bases, with 15 bases left in between. The CDR3 DNA is TGTGCCAGCAGCGTCCCCTTGGCCATCTTTAGCAATCAGCCCCAGCATTTT. This sequence encodes CASSVPLAIFSNQPQHF. Supplemented by reference TRBV9 and TRBJ1-5, the full variable domain reads DSGVTQTPKHLITATGQRVTLRCSPRSGDLSVYWYQQSLDQGLQFLIQYYNGEERAKGNILERFSAQQFPDLHSELNLSSLELGDSALYFCASSVPLAIFSNQPQHFGDGTRLSIL.

V is TRBV2 and J is TRBJ2-1; 12 bases map to TRBD2. V shed 6 bases and J 9 bases; nucleotides not matched to a gene: 12. From germline, CDR1 is SNHLY and CDR2 FYNNEI. This CDR3 contains 16 residues. The CDR3 spells CASRDTLAGGSSEQFF. The CDR3 nucleotides read TGTGCCAGCAGGGACACCCTAGCGGGGGGGTCCAGTGAGCAGTTCTTC.